This T cell receptor (beta chain) comes out of a study of blood T cell repertoires in COVID-19. TCRdb's copy holds only in-frame clones and misses some; the assay was immunoSEQ multiplex PCR. The sample consists of 15,000 to 20,000 clones, roughly nine tenths of them appearing once. CDR3 length: 16 residues. Unmatched junction bases numbered 8, after V lost 1 base and J lost 4 bases. Germline V lookup: CDR1 SGHRS, CDR2 YFSETQ. The sequence came from a human donor in a cohort sampled during active COVID-19. The sample comprised peripheral blood. V and J are TRBV5-1 and TRBJ2-3, with 8 bases that match TRBD2. CDR3 DNA: TGCGCCAGCAGCTTGACTCACTCGGGAGGGTCAGATACGCAGTATTTT. Protein: CASSLTHSGGSDTQYF.